The rows below give T cell receptor beta chains drawn from one sample of a study of blood T cell repertoires in COVID-19. Some clones are missing from TCRdb's copy, which holds only in-frame ones; the method was immunoSEQ multiplex PCR. In the table there are roughly 260,000 clones, roughly 90% of which are singletons. Sample: peripheral blood. Source of these receptors: a woman aged 45 to 65 who had recovered from COVID-19. Both conserved end residues are part of each CDR3. D genes are given only for firm matches. The size of a clone is reported for some rows only, either as once, few or many, or as a class for expanded clones.

V	D	J	size	CDR3	DNA
TRBV12-5	-	TRBJ1-5	-	CASGWGRHNQPQHF	TGTGCTAGTGGTTGGGGCAGACACAATCAGCCCCAGCATTTT
TRBV4-1	TRBD1	TRBJ2-3	-	CASSQDRDRVWDTQYF	TGCGCCAGCAGCCAAGATAGGGACAGGGTTTGGGATACGCAGTATTTT
TRBV4-1	-	TRBJ1-2	-	CASSQPGRANYGYTF	TGCGCCAGCAGCCAACCTGGCAGGGCGAACTATGGCTACACCTTC
TRBV3-1/TRBV3-2	TRBD1	TRBJ2-7	-	CASSQVPGQAYEQYF	TGTGCCAGCAGCCAAGTACCGGGACAGGCGTACGAGCAGTACTTC
TRBV10-3	-	TRBJ1-3	-	CAISESRGDTIYF	TGTGCCATCAGTGAGTCACGGGGAGACACCATATATTTT
TRBV12-3/TRBV12-4	-	TRBJ2-2	few	CASSRGTGELFF	TGTGCCAGCAGCCGAGGGACCGGGGAGCTGTTTTTT
TRBV11-1	-	TRBJ2-1	once	CASSSGVASGEQFF	TGTGCCAGCAGCTCTGGGGTAGCGAGCGGTGAGCAGTTCTTC
TRBV5-1	-	TRBJ1-3	-	CASSLSGLGNTIYF	TGCGCCAGCAGCTTGTCAGGGCTGGGAAACACCATATATTTT
TRBV5-6	TRBD2	TRBJ2-3	-	CASSLDGGGTDTQYF	TGTGCCAGCAGCTTGGATGGGGGGGGCACAGATACGCAGTATTTT
TRBV3-1/TRBV3-2	TRBD1	TRBJ1-1	-	CASSSGQADTEAFF	TGTGCCAGCAGCTCCGGACAGGCGGACACTGAAGCTTTCTTT
TRBV28	-	TRBJ1-3	-	CASKDRAPTFSGNTIYF	TGTGCCAGCAAGGACAGAGCTCCTACCTTCTCTGGAAACACCATATATTTT
TRBV29-1	TRBD1	TRBJ1-1	-	CSVALGQGNTEAFF	TGCAGCGTTGCCCTGGGACAGGGGAACACTGAAGCTTTCTTT
TRBV5-5	-	TRBJ2-7	-	CASSPSPLNSYEQYF	TGTGCCAGCTCCCCCTCCCCCCTAAACTCCTACGAGCAGTACTTC
TRBV5-6	-	TRBJ2-2	-	CASSETGGARGTGELFF	TGTGCCAGCAGCGAGACCGGGGGAGCTCGCGGCACCGGGGAGCTGTTTTTT
TRBV18	-	TRBJ2-2	-	CASSQPLDTGELFF	TGTGCCAGCTCGCAACCTTTAGACACCGGGGAGCTGTTTTTT
TRBV9	TRBD2	TRBJ2-1	once	CASSGGLASNEQFF	TGTGCCAGCAGCGGAGGACTAGCGAGCAATGAGCAGTTCTTC
TRBV29-1	-	TRBJ1-1	-	CSVTGQRENTEAFF	TGCAGCGTGACCGGACAGCGGGAGAACACTGAAGCTTTCTTT
TRBV7-9	-	TRBJ2-1	-	CASSLVAIKDEQFF	TGTGCCAGCAGCTTAGTAGCAATCAAGGATGAGCAGTTCTTC
TRBV18	-	TRBJ2-1	-	CASSPHRSYNEQFF	TGTGCCAGCTCACCACATCGGAGTTACAATGAGCAGTTCTTC
TRBV7-3	TRBD1	TRBJ1-2	-	CASSQSSGTGPQKF	TGTGCCAGCAGTCAATCCTCCGGGACAGGTCCTCAGAAATTC
TRBV5-1	-	TRBJ1-4	-	CASGDATNEKLFF	TGCGCCAGCGGAGATGCAACTAATGAAAAACTGTTTTTT
TRBV18	TRBD1	TRBJ2-7	-	CASSPVGQGYEQYF	TGTGCCAGCTCACCAGTTGGACAGGGCTACGAGCAGTACTTC
TRBV6-6	-	TRBJ1-6	once	CASNHNPSSPLHF	TGTGCCAGTAATCACAACCCCTCTTCACCCCTCCACTTT
TRBV29-1	-	TRBJ1-3	few	CSVERQGGSGNTIYF	TGCAGCGTTGAAAGGCAGGGAGGCTCTGGAAACACCATATATTTT
TRBV6-1	-	TRBJ2-5	-	CASSEAGRQETQYF	TGTGCCAGCAGTGAGGCGGGACGTCAAGAGACCCAGTACTTC
TRBV6-6	TRBD1	TRBJ1-1	-	CASSSPTGMIEAFF	TGTGCCAGCAGTTCCCCGACAGGGATGATTGAAGCTTTCTTT
TRBV7-6	TRBD1	TRBJ2-1	few	CASSLGQGEINEQFF	TGTGCCAGCAGCTTAGGACAGGGGGAAATCAATGAGCAGTTCTTC
TRBV9	TRBD1	TRBJ1-2	-	CASSPRDSDQLYGYTF	TGTGCCAGCAGCCCCCGGGACAGCGACCAACTTTATGGCTACACCTTC
TRBV28	-	TRBJ1-5	-	CASSSGYRSNQPQHF	TGTGCCAGCAGCTCAGGCTATAGGAGCAATCAGCCCCAGCATTTT
TRBV7-9	TRBD1	TRBJ2-3	-	CASSFRDRRTDTQYF	TGTGCCAGCAGCTTCCGGGACAGACGCACAGATACGCAGTATTTT
TRBV19	-	TRBJ1-1	-	CASSVTGWHMNTEAFF	TGTGCCAGTAGTGTCACAGGGTGGCACATGAACACTGAAGCTTTCTTT
TRBV4-3	-	TRBJ1-1	-	CASSQVRDREAFF	TGCGCCAGCAGCCAGGTTCGAGACAGGGAAGCTTTCTTT
TRBV12-1	-	TRBJ1-5	-	CASSSPTRVGQPQHF	TGTGCCAGCAGTTCCCCCACGCGGGTGGGACAGCCCCAGCATTTT
TRBV5-1	-	TRBJ2-7	few	CASSHGQNYEQYF	TGCGCCAGCAGTCATGGACAGAACTACGAGCAGTACTTC
TRBV5-1	-	TRBJ1-3	-	CASSLRQGGNTIYF	TGCGCCAGCAGCTTGAGGCAGGGTGGGAACACCATATATTTT
TRBV6-5	TRBD1	TRBJ2-1	-	CASSLPGQGANEQFF	TGTGCCAGCAGTTTACCGGGACAGGGGGCCAATGAGCAGTTCTTC
TRBV4-2	TRBD1	TRBJ2-1	-	CASSYPGQGGNEQFF	TGTGCCAGCAGCTATCCGGGACAGGGGGGGAATGAGCAGTTCTTC
TRBV7-2	-	TRBJ2-1	-	CASSLNWGTPANEQFF	TGTGCCAGCAGCTTAAATTGGGGCACCCCGGCCAATGAGCAGTTCTTC
TRBV5-5	TRBD1	TRBJ1-5	few	CASSFRGGNQPQHF	TGTGCCAGCAGCTTCAGGGGGGGCAATCAGCCCCAGCATTTT
TRBV7-2	-	TRBJ2-2	-	CASSFGPLGTGELFF	TGTGCCAGCAGCTTTGGCCCGCTAGGTACCGGGGAGCTGTTTTTT
TRBV27	-	TRBJ1-2	-	CASSSLTDGGSLRDLLYGYTF	TGTGCCAGCAGTTCCCTGACAGATGGGGGCTCGCTTCGAGATCTACTCTATGGCTACACCTTC
TRBV30	-	TRBJ2-1	-	CAWSPLGRNNEQFF	TGTGCCTGGAGCCCCTTGGGGCGCAACAATGAGCAGTTCTTC
TRBV4-2	TRBD2	TRBJ2-1	-	CASSQGLAGDEQFF	TGTGCCAGCAGCCAGGGACTAGCGGGAGATGAGCAGTTCTTC
TRBV24-1	-	TRBJ1-1	-	CATDSGEAFF	TGTGCCACCGACAGTGGGGAAGCTTTCTTT
TRBV2	-	TRBJ2-3	-	CASSAQGDTQYF	TGTGCCAGCAGCGCACAGGGAGATACGCAGTATTTT
TRBV18	-	TRBJ1-3	-	CASSPPQLSGNTIYF	TGTGCCAGCTCACCACCACAGCTCTCTGGAAACACCATATATTTT
TRBV19	TRBD1	TRBJ2-3	-	CASSIRGRDTQYF	TGTGCCAGTAGTATCAGGGGGCGAGATACGCAGTATTTT